This TCR beta chain is drawn from a study of CD8 T cells in Susac syndrome. TCR beta sequences were obtained from blood CD8+ and CD4+ T cells. Healthy donors, matched for age and sex, constituted the control group. This CDR3 spans 18 amino acids. V dropped 3 bases and J dropped 0 bases, with 21 bases sitting between them. Germline values: CDR1 LGHNA, CDR2 YNFKEQ. Random hexamers were used to reverse transcribe roughly 0.5 to 1 ug of RNA. TCRdb redid the calling of the immunoSEQ multiplex PCR reads with MiXCR, one entry per CDR3 protein. The sample lists some 150,000 distinct CDR3 sequences; about 93% were seen once.

Input material: CD8+ T cells from PBMCs. This chain links TRBV4-2 with TRBJ2-7; the D gene is possibly TRBD1 (6 bases). The sequence was collected from a human donor in good health. The CDR3 region is CASSHEFTGIPLSYEQYF. The CDR3, as DNA: TGTGCCAGCAGCCACGAGTTTACAGGGATTCCCCTCTCCTACGAGCAGTACTTC.